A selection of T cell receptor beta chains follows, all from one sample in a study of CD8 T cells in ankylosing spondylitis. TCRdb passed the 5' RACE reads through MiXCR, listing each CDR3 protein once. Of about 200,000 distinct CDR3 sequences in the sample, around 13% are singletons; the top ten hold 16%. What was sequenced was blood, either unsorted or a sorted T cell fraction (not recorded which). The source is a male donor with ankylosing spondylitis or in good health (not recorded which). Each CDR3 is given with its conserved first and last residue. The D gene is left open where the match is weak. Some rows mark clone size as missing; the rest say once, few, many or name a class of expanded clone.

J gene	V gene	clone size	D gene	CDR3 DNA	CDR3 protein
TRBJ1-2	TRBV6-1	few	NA	TGTGCCAGCAGTGAGACGGACTATGGCTACACCTTC	CASSETDYGYTF
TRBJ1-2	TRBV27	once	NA	TGTGCCAGCAGTTCAGGGGTCTTCCGCAGGGGTCTATATGGCTACACCTTC	CASSSGVFRRGLYGYTF
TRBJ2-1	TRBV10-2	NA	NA	TGCGCCTCCACGGAGGGGAATGAGCAGTTCTTC	CASTEGNEQFF
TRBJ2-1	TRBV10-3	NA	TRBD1	TGTGCCATCAGCTACGCTCCCGGGACAGGGGTCTCCCTCTCCTACAATGAGCAGTTCTTC	CAISYAPGTGVSLSYNEQFF
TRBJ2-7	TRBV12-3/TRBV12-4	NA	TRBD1	TGTGCCAGCAGTCCTTATCCGGGGACAGACTCCTACGAGCAGTACTTC	CASSPYPGTDSYEQYF
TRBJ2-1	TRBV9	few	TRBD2	TGTGCCAGCAGCGTGGGTAGCGGGGGGGCCTACAATGAGCAGTTCTTC	CASSVGSGGAYNEQFF
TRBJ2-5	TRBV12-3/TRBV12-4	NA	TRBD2	TGTGCCAGCAGCCCGGGGGGTGCATCGGACCAAGAGACCCAGTACTTC	CASSPGGASDQETQYF
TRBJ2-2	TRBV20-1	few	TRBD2	TGCAGTAAAGGGGACAGGGTAACTAGCGGGAGTAACACCGGGGAGCTGTTTTTT	CSKGDRVTSGSNTGELFF
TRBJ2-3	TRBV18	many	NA	TGTGCCAGCTCACCTGTTGACCCCACAGATACGCAGTATTTT	CASSPVDPTDTQYF
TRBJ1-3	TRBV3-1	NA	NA	TGTGCCAGCAGCCAAGACAGGAACTCTGGAAACACCATATATTTT	CASSQDRNSGNTIYF
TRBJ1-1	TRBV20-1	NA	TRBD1	TGCAGTGCTGGGGACAGGGGCGCGTTGAACACTGAAGCTTTCTTT	CSAGDRGALNTEAFF
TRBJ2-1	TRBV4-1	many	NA	TGCGCCAGCAGCCAAGGCGACAGATACAATGAGCAGTTCTTC	CASSQGDRYNEQFF
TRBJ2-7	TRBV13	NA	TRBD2	TGTGCCAGCAGCCCCCAGGGAGGGATATACGAGCAGTACTTC	CASSPQGGIYEQYF
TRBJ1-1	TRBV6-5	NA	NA	TGTGCCAGCCACCCTTCGAACACTGAAGCTTTCTTT	CASHPSNTEAFF
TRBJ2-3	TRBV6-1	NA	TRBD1	TGTGCCAGCAGGGACAGGGGGGAAACAGATACGCAGTATTTT	CASRDRGETDTQYF
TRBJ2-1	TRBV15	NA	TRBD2	TGTGCCACCAGCAGAGATCCTAGCGGGGACGGTACCTCAAATGAGCAGTTCTTC	CATSRDPSGDGTSNEQFF
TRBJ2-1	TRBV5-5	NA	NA	TGTGCCAGCAGCTTGTACTCGGGGGGCCCTTACAATGAGCAGTTCTTC	CASSLYSGGPYNEQFF
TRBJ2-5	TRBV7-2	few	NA	TGTGCCAGCAGCCCCGGGACCTGGGGAGAGACCCAGTACTTC	CASSPGTWGETQYF
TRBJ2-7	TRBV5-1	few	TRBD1	TGCGCCAGCAGCTGGAGACAGGGAAGGAACTACGAGCAGTACTTC	CASSWRQGRNYEQYF
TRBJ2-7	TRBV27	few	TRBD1	TGTGCCACTCATCCCGGGACAGGGCTTGGCAACGAGCAGTACTTC	CATHPGTGLGNEQYF
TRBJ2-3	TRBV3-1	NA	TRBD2	TGTGCCAGCAGCCTGCGCGGACTAGCGGGAGGGCCACCAGATACGCAGTATTTT	CASSLRGLAGGPPDTQYF
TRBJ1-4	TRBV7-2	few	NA	TGTGCCAGCAGCTTGATCCCTTACAGGAATGAAAAACTGTTTTTT	CASSLIPYRNEKLFF
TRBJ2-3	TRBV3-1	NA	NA	TGTGCCAGCAGCCAAGGCCTAGCCGCAAATACGCAGTATTTT	CASSQGLAANTQYF
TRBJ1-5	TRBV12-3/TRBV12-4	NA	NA	TGTGCCAGCAGTCCGCCCGGGATAGGCAATCAGCCCCAGCATTTT	CASSPPGIGNQPQHF
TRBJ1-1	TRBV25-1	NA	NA	TGTGCCAGCAGTGAATGGCAAGGGGAAGCTTTCTTT	CASSEWQGEAFF
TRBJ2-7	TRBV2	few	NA	TGTGCCAGCAGGTCGGACGCGTACTACGAGCAGTACTTC	CASRSDAYYEQYF
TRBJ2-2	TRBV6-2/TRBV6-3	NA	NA	TGTGCCAGCAGTTACTACGACGGCACCGGGGAGCTGTTTTTT	CASSYYDGTGELFF